This T cell receptor (beta chain) was captured by sequencing in a study of brain T cells in children with intractable seizures. Assay used: immunoSEQ multiplex PCR; TCRdb lists only in-frame clones, some missing. The sample holds 65,000 to 85,000 clones; about 93% are singletons and the top ten take 1.5%. Germline CDR1 is SGHAT and CDR2 is FQNNGV. Trimming cost V 1 base and J 0 bases, with 13 bases left between them. The CDR3 is 16 amino acids. The sample consisted of peripheral blood, taken at surgery. The chain recombines TRBV11-2 with TRBJ2-7; D gene uncertain. This clonotype was sampled from a boy in the first two years of life with tuberous sclerosis and intractable seizures. CDR3 DNA: TGTGCCAGCAGCTTAGTTACGGGCGGCCTCTCCTACGAGCAGTACTTC. Translation gives CASSLVTGGLSYEQYF.